This passage covers 4 T cell receptor beta chains from one sample sequenced in a study of blood T cells in healthy people across ages. Then a second PCR, running roughly 7 to 11 cycles, was carried out with a sample-barcoded 5' primer and a J-beta primer mix. MiXCR was run by TCRdb on the 5' RACE reads, yielding one entry per CDR3 protein. The sample shows about 640,000 distinct CDR3 sequences, approximately 50% of them seen only once. Sequencing used blood. These receptors were taken from a man in his sixties in good health.

This clonotype was seen once. The chain combines TRBV5-1 with TRBJ2-3, with D possibly being TRBD2 (5 bases). CDR1 SGHRS and CDR2 YFSETQ come from the germline V gene. V was cut by 4 bases and J by 4 bases, with 13 bases left in between. CDR3 length: 14 residues. CDR3 region: CASSPGYQADTQYF. CDR3 nucleotide sequence: TGCGCCAGCAGCCCGGGGTACCAGGCAGATACGCAGTATTTT.

Of note for this clonotype: One end of the junction is discordant with germline, which a read error may explain. The chain employs TRBV12-3 or TRBV12-4 and TRBJ2-5; D is unclear. This CDR3 is built from 18 residues. CDR3 protein: CASSYRAPGLQYQETQYF. CDR3 DNA: TGTGCCAGCAGTTATAGGGCCCCGGGCCTTCAGTACCAGGAGACCCAGTACTTC.

This chain links TRBV7-9 with TRBJ1-2; D is unclear. The CDR3 is 13 residues long. V was shortened by 5 bases and J by 6 bases, with 13 bases between the two germline ends. Per the germline V gene, CDR1 is SEHNR and CDR2 is FQNEAQ (reference sequence). DNA of the CDR3: TGTGCCAGCAGCGTAAAGGGAGACAATGGCTACACCTTC. Protein sequence: CASSVKGDNGYTF.

This clonotype came up a few times. The gene calls are TRBV6-1 and TRBJ1-6; perhaps TRBD1 as D (5 bases). CDR1 and CDR2 (germline): MNHNS, SASEGT. The CDR3 has 13 amino acids. V lost 6 bases, J lost 7 bases, and 10 bases lay in between. The CDR3: CASSGTGNSPLHF. CDR3 nucleotides: TGTGCCAGCAGCGGGACGGGAAATTCACCCCTCCACTTT.